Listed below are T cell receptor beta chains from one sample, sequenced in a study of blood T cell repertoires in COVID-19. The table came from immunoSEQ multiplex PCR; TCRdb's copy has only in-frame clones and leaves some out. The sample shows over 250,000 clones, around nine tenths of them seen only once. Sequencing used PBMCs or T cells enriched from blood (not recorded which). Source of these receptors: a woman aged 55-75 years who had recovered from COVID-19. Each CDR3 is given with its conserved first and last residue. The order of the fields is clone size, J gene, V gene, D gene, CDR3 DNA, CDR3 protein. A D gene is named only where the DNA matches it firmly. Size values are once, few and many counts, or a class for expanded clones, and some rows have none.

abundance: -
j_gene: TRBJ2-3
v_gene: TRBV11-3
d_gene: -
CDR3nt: TGTGCCAGCAGCTCTTCAGATACGCAGTATTTT
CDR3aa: CASSSSDTQYF

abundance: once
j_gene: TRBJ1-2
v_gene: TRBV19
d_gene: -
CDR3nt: TGTGCCAGTAAAAGGGGCTACTACTATGGCTACACCTTC
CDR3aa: CASKRGYYYGYTF

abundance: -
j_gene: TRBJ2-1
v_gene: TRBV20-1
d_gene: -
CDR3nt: TGCAGTGCCGTAGACAATGAGCAGTTCTTC
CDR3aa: CSAVDNEQFF

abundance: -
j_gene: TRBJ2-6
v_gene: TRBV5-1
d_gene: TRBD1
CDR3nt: TGCGCCAGCAGCGGACAGACAGGGGCTGGGGCCAACGTCCTGACTTTC
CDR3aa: CASSGQTGAGANVLTF

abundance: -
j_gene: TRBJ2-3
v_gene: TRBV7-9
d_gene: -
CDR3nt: TGTGCCAGCAGCTTCGGAGCGGACAGCACAGATACGCAGTATTTT
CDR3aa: CASSFGADSTDTQYF

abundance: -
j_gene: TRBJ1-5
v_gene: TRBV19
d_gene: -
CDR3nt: TGTGCCAGTACCCTAGCGGCGGGTTACCAGCCCCAGCATTTT
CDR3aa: CASTLAAGYQPQHF

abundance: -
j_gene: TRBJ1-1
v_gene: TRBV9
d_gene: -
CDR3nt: TGTGCCAGCAGCGCCCAGACAGGCTATTCCACTGAAGCTTTCTTT
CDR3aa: CASSAQTGYSTEAFF

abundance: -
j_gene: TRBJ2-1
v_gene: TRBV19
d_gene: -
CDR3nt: TGTGCCAGTAGTATAGCGTATGAGCAGTTCTTC
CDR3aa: CASSIAYEQFF

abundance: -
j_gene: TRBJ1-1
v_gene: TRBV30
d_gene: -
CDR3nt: TGTGCCTGGAGCCGGGACACCAACACTGAAGCTTTCTTT
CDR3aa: CAWSRDTNTEAFF

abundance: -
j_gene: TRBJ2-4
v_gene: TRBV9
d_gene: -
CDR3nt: TGTGCCAGCAGCCCCCCGGGTGGGTCCAAAAACATTCAGTACTTC
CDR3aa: CASSPPGGSKNIQYF

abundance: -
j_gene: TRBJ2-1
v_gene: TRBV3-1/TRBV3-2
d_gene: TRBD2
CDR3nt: TGTGCCAGCAGACTTTGGACTAGCGGTAACAATGAGCAGTTCTTC
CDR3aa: CASRLWTSGNNEQFF

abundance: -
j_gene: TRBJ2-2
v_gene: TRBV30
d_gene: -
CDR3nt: TGTGCCGGAGTACCCTCGGGACTCTACACCGGGGAGCTGTTTTTT
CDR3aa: CAGVPSGLYTGELFF

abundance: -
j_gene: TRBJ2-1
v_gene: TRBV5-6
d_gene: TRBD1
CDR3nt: TGTGCCAGCAGCTTCCTTTCGGGACAGGGGAATGAGCAGTTCTTC
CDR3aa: CASSFLSGQGNEQFF

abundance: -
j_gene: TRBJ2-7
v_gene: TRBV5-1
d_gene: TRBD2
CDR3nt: TGCGCCAGCAGCTTCCAACCCTTCGCGGGAGGGCCGACGGCCTACGAGCAGTACTTC
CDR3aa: CASSFQPFAGGPTAYEQYF

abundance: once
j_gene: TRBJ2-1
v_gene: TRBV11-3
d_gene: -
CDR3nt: TGTGCCAGCAGCACCCAGTCCGGGACACAGCTTGTGGATGAGCAGTTCTTC
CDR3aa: CASSTQSGTQLVDEQFF

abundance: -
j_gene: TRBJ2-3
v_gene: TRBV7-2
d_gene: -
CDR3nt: TGTGCCAGCAGCCTACTTGGGCCCGATACGCAGTATTTT
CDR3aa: CASSLLGPDTQYF

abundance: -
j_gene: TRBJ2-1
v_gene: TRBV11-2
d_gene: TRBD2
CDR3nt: TGTGCCAGCACCCCGGGGGGTTACAATGAGCAGTTCTTC
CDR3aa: CASTPGGYNEQFF

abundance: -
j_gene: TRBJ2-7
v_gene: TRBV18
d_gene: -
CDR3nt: TGTGCCAGCTCACAAACGACAGGGAGGTTCGCCGAGCAGTACTTC
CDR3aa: CASSQTTGRFAEQYF

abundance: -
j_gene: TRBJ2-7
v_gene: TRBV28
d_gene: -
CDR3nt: TGTGCCAGCAGTCCGCCCGGGGGGCTCTTAGAGCAGTACTTC
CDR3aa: CASSPPGGLLEQYF

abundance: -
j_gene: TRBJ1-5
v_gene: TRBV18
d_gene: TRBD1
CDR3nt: TGTGCCAGCTCACCGACAGGGTTTTGGAATCAGCCCCAGCATTTT
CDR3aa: CASSPTGFWNQPQHF